This T cell receptor (beta chain) is from a study of OX40 agonist ivuxolimab in advanced cancers. Study conclusions and caveats: The mean number of expanded clones was higher in CD8+ T cells than in CD4+.

From germline, CDR1 is SGHDT and CDR2 YYEEEE. Germline trimming cut 5 bases from V and 1 base from J; bases unmatched to any gene: 6. CDR3 length equals 15 residues. The assay was immunoSEQ multiplex PCR, and TCRdb's table has in-frame clones only and misses some. Found here are 65,000 to 75,000 clones, about 88% of them singletons; the top ten hold roughly 2%. In this sample, this clone turned up once. What it recognizes is unknown. Source: CD4+ or CD8+ T cells sorted from blood, taken in a trial of the OX40 agonist ivuxolimab. The chain is built from TRBV5-6 and TRBJ2-3; TRBD1 matches 8 bases. This TCR was recovered from an adult with an advanced solid tumor such as melanoma, head and neck, liver or kidney cancer. Here the CDR3 reads CASRIDRGGTDTQYF. The CDR3 DNA reads TGTGCCAGCAGGATCGACAGGGGCGGCACAGATACGCAGTATTTT.